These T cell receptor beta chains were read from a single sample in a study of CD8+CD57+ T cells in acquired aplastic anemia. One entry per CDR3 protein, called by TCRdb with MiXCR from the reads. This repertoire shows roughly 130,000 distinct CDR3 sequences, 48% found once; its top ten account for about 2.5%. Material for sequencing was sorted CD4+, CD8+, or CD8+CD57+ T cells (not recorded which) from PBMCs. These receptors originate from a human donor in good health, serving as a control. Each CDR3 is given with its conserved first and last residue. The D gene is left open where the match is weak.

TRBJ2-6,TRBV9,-,CASSGGYASGANVLTF
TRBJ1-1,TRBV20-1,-,CSASVGGGGTNTEAFF
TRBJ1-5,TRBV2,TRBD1,CASHGQGPNQPQHF
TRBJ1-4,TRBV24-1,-,CATITPGGDEKLFF
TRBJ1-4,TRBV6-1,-,CASSDGGQILF
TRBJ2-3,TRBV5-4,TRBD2,CASSLGGGAPSDTQYF
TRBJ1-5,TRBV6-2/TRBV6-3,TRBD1,CASSYRPLTGGKGYQPQHF
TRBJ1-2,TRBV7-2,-,CASSRSTPTEGYTF
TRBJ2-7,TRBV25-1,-,CASSVRSRDEQYF
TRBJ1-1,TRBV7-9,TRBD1,CASSFVDRVNTEAFF
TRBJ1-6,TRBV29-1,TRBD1,CSVLGQGQNSPLHF
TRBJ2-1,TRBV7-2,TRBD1,CASSVGGTGHSSYNEQFF
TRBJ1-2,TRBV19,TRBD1,CASSARQGRGYTF
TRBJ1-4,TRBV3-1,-,CASSQTEKLFF
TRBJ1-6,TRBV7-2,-,CASSYTGSPLHF
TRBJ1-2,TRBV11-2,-,CASSSIRGNYGYTF
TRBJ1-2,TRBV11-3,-,CASSLQGSDYGYTF
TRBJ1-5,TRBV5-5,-,CASSSGSSNQPQHF
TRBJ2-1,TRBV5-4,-,CASSFGNYNEQFF
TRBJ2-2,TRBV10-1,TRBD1,CASSRDRSTGELFF
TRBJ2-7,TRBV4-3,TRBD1,CASSQVLGQATYEQYF
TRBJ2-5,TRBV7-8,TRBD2,CASSLALGRTSGGETQYF
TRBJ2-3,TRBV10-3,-,CAISPREGGSDTQYF
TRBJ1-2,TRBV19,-,CASSRVGSYGYTF
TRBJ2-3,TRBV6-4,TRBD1,CASSDRTGGADTQYF
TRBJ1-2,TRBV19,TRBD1,CASSARTGGGNGYTF
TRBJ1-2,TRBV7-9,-,CASSLSPGTGGYTF
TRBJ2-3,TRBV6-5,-,CASSYSAATQYF
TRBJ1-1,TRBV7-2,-,CASSRQVGGTEAFF
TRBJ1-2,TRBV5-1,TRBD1,CASSPGDSYGYTF
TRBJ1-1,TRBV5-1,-,CASSLGQTNTEAFF
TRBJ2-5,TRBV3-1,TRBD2,CASSRGLAGGRREETQYF
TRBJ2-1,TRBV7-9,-,CATDEQFF
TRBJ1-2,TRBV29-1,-,CSVERAYTF
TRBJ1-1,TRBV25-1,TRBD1,CASTSGQGMVIEAFF
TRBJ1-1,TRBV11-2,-,CASSLVGVSEAFF
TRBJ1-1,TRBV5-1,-,CASSEDRSQAFF
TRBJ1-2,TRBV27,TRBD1,CASSLRTGGGYTF
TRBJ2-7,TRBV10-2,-,CASTYGTGSSYEQYF
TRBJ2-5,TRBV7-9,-,CASRTGAQQETQYF
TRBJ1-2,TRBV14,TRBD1,CASSRPGTGNYGYTF
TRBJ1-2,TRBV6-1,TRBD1,CASLDRSNLYGYTF